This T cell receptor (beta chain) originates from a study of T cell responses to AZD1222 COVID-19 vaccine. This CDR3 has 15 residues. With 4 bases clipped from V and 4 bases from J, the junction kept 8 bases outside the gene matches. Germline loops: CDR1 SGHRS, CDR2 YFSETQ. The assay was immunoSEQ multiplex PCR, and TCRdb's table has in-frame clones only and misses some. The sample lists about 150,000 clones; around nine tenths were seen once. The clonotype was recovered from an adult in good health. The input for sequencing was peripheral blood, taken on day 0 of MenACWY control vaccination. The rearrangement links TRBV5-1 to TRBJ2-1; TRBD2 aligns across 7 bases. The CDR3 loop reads CASSRDTGGYNEQFF. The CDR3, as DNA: TGCGCCAGCAGCCGCGACACGGGAGGATACAATGAGCAGTTCTTC.